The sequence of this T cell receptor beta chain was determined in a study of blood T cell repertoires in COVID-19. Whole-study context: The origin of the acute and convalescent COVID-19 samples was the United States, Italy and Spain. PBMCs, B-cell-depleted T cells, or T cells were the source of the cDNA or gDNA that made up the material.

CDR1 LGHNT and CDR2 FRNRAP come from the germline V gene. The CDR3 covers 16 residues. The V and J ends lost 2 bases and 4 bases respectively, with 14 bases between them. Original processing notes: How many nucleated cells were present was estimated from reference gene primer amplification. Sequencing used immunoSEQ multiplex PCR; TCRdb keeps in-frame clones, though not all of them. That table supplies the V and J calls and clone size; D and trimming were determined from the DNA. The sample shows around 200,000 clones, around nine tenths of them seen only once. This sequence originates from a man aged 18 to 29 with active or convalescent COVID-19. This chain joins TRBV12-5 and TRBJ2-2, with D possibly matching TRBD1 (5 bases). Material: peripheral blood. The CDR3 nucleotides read TGTGCTAGTGGTTTGTTGTCAGGGTCGGTCACCGGGGAGCTGTTTTTT. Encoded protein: CASGLLSGSVTGELFF.